The clone carrying this T cell receptor (beta chain) has only a few counts. This entry comes from a study of identical twins' blood T cells. The CDR3 totals 15 residues. The germline V gene encodes CDR1 MNHEY and CDR2 SVGAGI. The V gene end was trimmed by 7 bases and the J gene end by 0 bases; junction bases not matched to a gene: 5. TCR cDNA libraries were made from RNA using a previously described, modified protocol. Sample barcodes were added at both library ends during cDNA synthesis. TCRdb ran MiXCR on the 5' RACE reads and lists one entry per CDR3 protein. The data hold 350,000 to 400,000 distinct CDR3 sequences, with roughly 28% observed a single time.

Sequencing was done on a sample of PBMCs. The rearrangement joins TRBV6-5 to TRBJ1-4; TRBD1 matches 7 bases. This clonotype originated in a woman between 18 and 50 years old in good health. CDR3 protein: CASTRDSATNEKLFF. In nucleotides, the CDR3 is TGTGCCAGCACGCGGGACAGCGCAACTAATGAAAAACTGTTTTTT.